This T cell receptor beta chain was sequenced in a study of OX40 agonist ivuxolimab in advanced cancers. Assay: immunoSEQ multiplex PCR; the TCRdb copy retains only in-frame clones and omits some. Of about 82,000 clones listed, roughly 85% are singletons. The receptor's source is an adult with an advanced solid tumor such as melanoma, head and neck, liver or kidney cancer. The sample consisted of CD4+ or CD8+ T cells sorted from blood, taken in a trial of the OX40 agonist ivuxolimab.

CDR3 in amino acids: CASTAGHFGNTIYF. The DNA of the CDR3 is TGTGCCAGTACCGCGGGACACTTCGGAAACACCATATATTTT. The chain carries TRBV19 and TRBJ1-3, with D possibly matching TRBD1 (6 bases). Germline V CDR1 and CDR2: LNHDA, SQIVND (reference sequence). The V end lost 7 bases, the J end lost 4 bases, and 14 bases lay between the germline ends. The CDR3 is 14 residues long.